This T cell receptor beta chain was sequenced for a study of blood T cells in healthy people across ages. Overall study findings and caveats: Strong correlation linked observed beta diversity and percent naive T cells.

Germline CDR1 and CDR2: LGHNA and YSLEER. CDR3 length: 18 residues. Trimming removed 1 base from V and 0 bases from J; junction bases left unmatched: 11. For this clonotype: What it binds is unknown.

Collection of ten milliliters of peripheral blood was performed for each donor. Per-sample yields of isolated PBMCs were at least 6 million. With a J-beta primer mix and a sample-barcoded 5' primer, a second PCR ran about 7 to 12 cycles. TCRdb passed the 5' RACE reads through MiXCR, listing each CDR3 protein once. The data contain about a million distinct CDR3 sequences, roughly 48% of them singletons. The J gene is TRBJ1-2, the V gene TRBV4-3, with 7 positions matching TRBD1. The receptor comes from a man aged 25 to 40 in good health. Sequencing used blood. The CDR3 nucleotides are TGCGCCAGCAGCCAAGTTGGGCCCCGGGACAGACCTAACTATGGCTACACCTTC. This gives the protein CASSQVGPRDRPNYGYTF.